Listed below are T cell receptor beta chains from one sample, sequenced in a study of shared clonotypes between healthy human individuals. Assay used: immunoSEQ multiplex PCR; TCRdb lists only in-frame clones, some missing. The sample holds roughly 2,500,000 clones, 93% seen once. Sample: naive CD4+ T cells from PBMCs. These receptors came from a man between 18 and 35 years old in good health. Some clones in this sample may be carry-over from other donors' samples. Each CDR3 is given with its conserved first and last residue. D genes are given only for firm matches. Size is stated for part of the rows, as once, few or many counts, or as a class when the clone is expanded.

CDR3nt,CDR3aa,abundance,v_gene,d_gene,j_gene
TGTGCCAGCAGCTTGGAGGTCCGGGGGAATCAGCCCCAGCATTTT,CASSLEVRGNQPQHF,once,TRBV7-8,.,TRBJ1-5
TGCAGCGTAGTACGGGGAATGAACACTGAAGCTTTCTTT,CSVVRGMNTEAFF,few,TRBV29-1,.,TRBJ1-1
TGCGCCAGCAGCCCAGGGAAACAGGCCCTGGGAGAGACCCAGTACTTC,CASSPGKQALGETQYF,.,TRBV4-1,.,TRBJ2-5
TGCAGCGTTGAAGACCCGGGACTAGTGGTTGAGCAGTACTTC,CSVEDPGLVVEQYF,.,TRBV29-1,TRBD2,TRBJ2-7
TGCAGCGCCCGACTAGCCCGGGAGGGCAGTGAGCAGTTCTTC,CSARLAREGSEQFF,.,TRBV29-1,TRBD2,TRBJ2-1
TGTGCCAGCAGTGACAGGTGGTCGGCCATGGGCAATCAGCCCCAGCATTTT,CASSDRWSAMGNQPQHF,.,TRBV6-4,.,TRBJ1-5
TGTGCCAGCAGGTCGGGACAGGGGAACTATGGCTACACCTTC,CASRSGQGNYGYTF,once,TRBV28,TRBD1,TRBJ1-2
TGTGCCAGCAGCCCACAGGGAAACTCTGAAGCTTTCTTT,CASSPQGNSEAFF,.,TRBV7-9,.,TRBJ1-1
TGTGCCAGCAGCTACCCCGCAAGCGACAAGACTGCGAACACCGGGGAGCTGTTTTTT,CASSYPASDKTANTGELFF,.,TRBV28,.,TRBJ2-2
TGTGCCAGCAGCTCGATAGCCGGGACAACAAATAGCAATCAGCCCCAGCATTTT,CASSSIAGTTNSNQPQHF,few,TRBV7-8,.,TRBJ1-5
TGCAGTGAATTGGCATCCGATACGCAGTATTTT,CSELASDTQYF,.,TRBV20-1,.,TRBJ2-3
TGTGCCAGCAGTGAGATAAGATACGGGGGGTATGGCTACACCTTC,CASSEIRYGGYGYTF,.,TRBV2,.,TRBJ1-2
TGCGCCAGCAGCTTGGGAGGCAGGGGGGTCTACGAGCAGTACTTC,CASSLGGRGVYEQYF,.,TRBV5-1,.,TRBJ2-7
TGTGCCAGCAGCTTAGGGGCCCTCCCCGAGTGCTCCTACAATGAGCAGTTCTTC,CASSLGALPECSYNEQFF,.,TRBV7-4,.,TRBJ2-1
TGCGCCAGCACCACGGCGGGCAAGCTCGAGCAGTACTTC,CASTTAGKLEQYF,.,TRBV5-1,.,TRBJ2-7
TGTGCCAGTAGTATGACAGCGGGACGAAGCAATCAGCCCCAGCATTTT,CASSMTAGRSNQPQHF,.,TRBV19,.,TRBJ1-5
TGTGCCAGCAGTTTGGCCACTTACGAGCAGTACTTC,CASSLATYEQYF,.,TRBV28,.,TRBJ2-7
TGTGCCATCAGTAAGACTAGCGGGAGTACGATAGGGTCCTACGAGCAGTACTTC,CAISKTSGSTIGSYEQYF,.,TRBV10-3,TRBD2,TRBJ2-7
TGTGCCAGCAGTTATTTCTCGGGTGGCTACACCTTC,CASSYFSGGYTF,.,TRBV5-8,.,TRBJ1-2
TGTGCCACCAGCAGAGATGGCGGTGGAGCGGGATGGAGGAACAATGAGCAGTTCTTC,CATSRDGGGAGWRNNEQFF,once,TRBV15,TRBD2,TRBJ2-1
TGTGCCAGCAGCTCGCAGGGGGGGGGAGAGACCCAGTACTTC,CASSSQGGGETQYF,.,TRBV7-6,.,TRBJ2-5
TGTGCCAGCAGCTCCTACAGGGACCGGGAGACCCAGTACTTC,CASSSYRDRETQYF,.,TRBV11-1,.,TRBJ2-5
TGTGCTAGTGGTTTGGTTTTGGGACAGGGGGTTGAAGCTTTCTTT,CASGLVLGQGVEAFF,.,TRBV12-5,TRBD1,TRBJ1-1
TGTGCCAGCAGCTTATTCAGGTTCTCTAGCACAGATACGCAGTATTTT,CASSLFRFSSTDTQYF,.,TRBV7-2,.,TRBJ2-3
TGTGCTAGTGGTCCCGGACAGGGCGGGAATGAGCAGTTCTTC,CASGPGQGGNEQFF,once,TRBV12-5,TRBD1,TRBJ2-1
TGTGCCAGCAGTTTTTTCGGCAGGGGCGTGGAGACCCAGTACTTC,CASSFFGRGVETQYF,.,TRBV27,.,TRBJ2-5
TGTGCCAGCAGTTTACACAAGGGTCTAAAACCTTACGAGCAGTACTTC,CASSLHKGLKPYEQYF,.,TRBV27,.,TRBJ2-7
TGTGCCAGCAGTTCAAGGACCGACGCCTACGAGCAGTACTTC,CASSSRTDAYEQYF,.,TRBV27,.,TRBJ2-7
TGCAGTGCTAGACCTAGCTCCAAAGCTTTCTTT,CSARPSSKAFF,.,TRBV20-1,.,TRBJ1-1
TGTGCCAGCAGCCTGATCTCTGGGGCCAACGTCCTGACTTTC,CASSLISGANVLTF,.,TRBV7-3,.,TRBJ2-6
TGTGCCAGCAGCATTGACAGGGGTAATCAGCCCCAGCATTTT,CASSIDRGNQPQHF,.,TRBV7-2,TRBD1,TRBJ1-5
TGTGCCAGCTCACCAACAGGGCTCGTAACTTACGAGCAGTACTTC,CASSPTGLVTYEQYF,.,TRBV18,.,TRBJ2-7
TGTGCCAGCAGCAGGGACTATGGAAACACCATATATTTT,CASSRDYGNTIYF,once,TRBV7-2,.,TRBJ1-3
TGTGCCAGCAGCTCAAGGGGGGACAGGGAAGCTTTCTTT,CASSSRGDREAFF,.,TRBV7-2,TRBD1,TRBJ1-1
TGTGCCAGCAGCCAGCACACGGGGCCTAGCGGGTCCTACGAGCAGTACTTC,CASSQHTGPSGSYEQYF,.,TRBV14,TRBD2,TRBJ2-7
TGTGCCAGCAGTCTCGAAACTAACTATGGCTACACCTTC,CASSLETNYGYTF,.,TRBV28,.,TRBJ1-2
TGTGCCAGTATAACAGGGGGCGGCTTCCTCCAAGGCAATCAGCCCCAGCATTTT,CASITGGGFLQGNQPQHF,.,TRBV19,TRBD1,TRBJ1-5
TGCGCCAGCAGCTTTGCGGGGGCGAAGAACACCGGGGAGCTGTTTTTT,CASSFAGAKNTGELFF,.,TRBV5-1,.,TRBJ2-2